This T cell receptor beta chain was identified during a study of identical twins. Study conclusions and caveats: Potential partial confounding of zero-insertion analyses by invariant MAIT and iNKT cells was noted. For out-of-frame alpha sequences shared by twins, low generation probability was in excess.

V was clipped by 5 bases and J by 6 bases, with 10 bases between them. The CDR3 is 13 amino acids. Template switching added a universal primer site; cDNA carried unique molecular identifiers. TCRdb redid the calling of the 5' RACE reads with MiXCR, one entry per CDR3 protein. Among about 260,000 distinct CDR3 sequences listed, roughly 7% were seen once. This clonotype was counted many times. Its cognate antigen is unknown. Another study also made use of these data, one on yellow fever vaccine responses in identical twins. From that second work: Twins' T cell vaccine responses reportedly looked partly convergent, partly personalized.

The chain employs TRBV12-3 or TRBV12-4 and TRBJ2-2; unclear D gene. The sample comprised memory (CD45RO+) T cells sorted from blood. The receptor was isolated from a woman aged 18 to 35 in good health. CDR3 in DNA: TGTGCCAGCAGTCCCCCCCTGGCCGGGGAGCTGTTTTTT. It codes for CASSPPLAGELFF.